Sequencing of this TCR beta chain was carried out in a study of CXCR4 blockade with PD-1 therapy in pancreatic cancer. Trimming took 6 bases from V and 3 from J; bases not matched to a gene: 4. Germline values: CDR1 LNHNV, CDR2 YYDKDF (reference sequence). This CDR3 is built from 14 residues. This clone was counted between two and nine times. This table comes from immunoSEQ multiplex PCR, and its TCRdb copy is limited to in-frame clones, with some not included. This sample has under 5,500 clones, with approximately 52% found just once. No neoadjuvant therapy was given before resection to the patients supplying these archived tumor blocks.

The rearrangement uses TRBV15 and TRBJ2-2; 7 bases fit TRBD1. The receptor's source is a human donor with pancreatic ductal adenocarcinoma. Sequencing was done on a sample of tumor tissue. The CDR3 sequence is CATRTGRDTGELFF. The CDR3 DNA is TGTGCCACCAGGACAGGGCGAGACACCGGGGAGCTGTTTTTT.